This T cell receptor (beta chain) was captured by sequencing in a study of cytomegalovirus exposure and HLA in healthy donors. Study-wide results and limits: Using the classifier, cytomegalovirus status was reportedly diagnosed with high specificity and sensitivity. Segments of the TCR beta V type were, in most cases, productive about 87% or about 30% of the time in an earlier analysis. Trimming of TCR beta V- and J-genes showed a link, identified in a later analysis, to a missense DCLRE1C variant.

With 60 Vbeta and 13 Jbeta primers, the PCR was carried out. The table came from immunoSEQ multiplex PCR; TCRdb's copy has only in-frame clones and leaves some out. There are a few hundred thousand clones in the sample; 70% to 90% occur only once, and about 3% lies in the top ten. Germline V gene data show CDR1 as SGDLS and CDR2 as YYNGEE. The CDR3 covers 12 residues. Trimming took off 0 bases at V and 9 bases at J, with 7 bases between the two ends. In regard to this clone: Its target is not known.

The sample was PBMCs. This receptor was identified in a man under 40 in good health and CMV-seronegative. This chain uses TRBV9 with TRBJ2-1; D ambiguous. DNA of the CDR3: TGTGCCAGCAGCGTAGACGCGCGTGAGCAGTTCTTC. It encodes CASSVDAREQFF.